Listed below are T cell receptor beta chains from one sample, sequenced in a study of human T cells and chemical hapten exposure. TCRdb ran MiXCR on the RACE reads and lists one entry per CDR3 protein. The sample has about 90,000 distinct CDR3 sequences, approximately 10% seen once. The sequences come from whole blood, collected in connection with sensitization to the hapten diphenylcyclopropenone (DPC). All receptors come from a woman aged 25 to 45 with alopecia areata. Some clones in this sample may be carry-over from other donors' samples. Both conserved end residues are part of each CDR3. Each record gives: CDR3 length, V gene, D gene, clone size, J gene, CDR3 protein, CDR3 DNA. The D gene is left open where the match is weak. Rows give clone size only sometimes, using once, few, many, or a class for an expanded clone.

13	TRBV6-4	.	many	TRBJ1-5	CASSESVTQPQHF	TGTGCCAGCAGTGAATCGGTGACACAGCCCCAGCATTTT
15	TRBV7-9	.	many	TRBJ1-1	CASSPTMGALTEAFF	TGTGCCAGCAGCCCAACTATGGGGGCATTGACTGAAGCTTTCTTT
17	TRBV18	TRBD1	many	TRBJ1-1	CASSPPGQGAGRTEAFF	TGTGCCAGCTCACCCCCGGGACAGGGGGCGGGTCGAACTGAAGCTTTCTTT
16	TRBV4-1	TRBD2	few	TRBJ2-1	CASSQVRLALYNEQFF	TGCGCCAGCAGCCAAGTCCGACTAGCCCTCTACAATGAGCAGTTCTTC
16	TRBV7-8	.	few	TRBJ1-1	CASNIYPHRVNTEAFF	TGTGCCAGCAACATTTACCCCCACAGGGTCAACACTGAAGCTTTCTTT
17	TRBV4-2	TRBD1	.	TRBJ1-1	CASSQSFSTGGGTEAFF	TGTGCCAGCAGCCAATCCTTCTCCACAGGGGGAGGGACTGAAGCTTTCTTT
14	TRBV11-3	.	.	TRBJ1-1	CASSLSGANTEAFF	TGTGCCAGCAGCTTGTCAGGGGCAAACACTGAAGCTTTCTTT
13	TRBV29-1	.	.	TRBJ2-7	CSVVQGLPYEQYF	TGCAGCGTTGTACAGGGATTACCCTACGAGCAGTACTTC
14	TRBV5-1	.	.	TRBJ2-5	CASSLGRGRETQYF	TGCGCCAGCAGCTTGGGCCGGGGGCGTGAGACCCAGTACTTC
13	TRBV14	.	many	TRBJ1-1	CASSQDVSYEAFF	TGTGCCAGCAGCCAAGATGTAAGCTATGAAGCTTTCTTT
14	TRBV18	.	.	TRBJ1-5	CASSQGVSNQPQHF	TGTGCCAGCTCACAGGGGGTAAGCAATCAGCCCCAGCATTTT
15	TRBV6-5	TRBD1	few	TRBJ2-1	CASSPTGGSYNEQFF	TGTGCCAGCAGTCCTACAGGGGGCTCCTACAATGAGCAGTTCTTC
16	TRBV11-2	.	many	TRBJ1-1	CASSLRMGVRDTEAFF	TGTGCCAGCAGCTTACGAATGGGGGTCCGGGACACTGAAGCTTTCTTT
12	TRBV7-9	.	many	TRBJ1-3	CASSFPGNTIYF	TGTGCCAGCAGCTTCCCTGGAAACACCATATATTTT
16	TRBV6-2/TRBV6-3	TRBD2	many	TRBJ2-7	CASSTPDYGGSYEQYF	TGTGCCAGCAGCACTCCAGACTACGGCGGGAGTTACGAGCAGTACTTC
17	TRBV7-6	TRBD2	many	TRBJ2-3	CASSLLAGGPLTDTQYF	TGTGCCAGCAGCTTGCTGGCGGGGGGGCCCCTCACAGATACGCAGTATTTT
15	TRBV6-1	.	many	TRBJ2-1	CAAAQGGSSYNEQFF	TGTGCCGCAGCCCAAGGAGGGAGCTCCTACAATGAGCAGTTCTTC
15	TRBV11-2	.	many	TRBJ2-2	CASSRGTGNTGELFF	TGTGCCAGCAGCCGGGGGACGGGGAACACCGGGGAGCTGTTTTTT
13	TRBV19	TRBD1	many	TRBJ2-7	CASRAQGAYEQYF	TGTGCCAGTAGGGCACAGGGGGCCTACGAGCAGTACTTC
14	TRBV29-1	TRBD1	many	TRBJ2-3	CSAAPGRGTDTQYF	TGCAGCGCTGCCCCCGGCAGGGGGACGGATACGCAGTATTTT
13	TRBV29-1	.	many	TRBJ2-1	CSASGETTHEQFF	TGCAGCGCATCGGGGGAGACTACACATGAGCAGTTCTTC
14	TRBV29-1	TRBD2	many	TRBJ2-5	CSAMRTSGQETQYF	TGCAGCGCCATGCGGACTAGCGGCCAAGAGACCCAGTACTTC
13	TRBV15	.	.	TRBJ1-5	CAATRDYNQPQHF	TGTGCCGCAACCAGGGACTACAATCAGCCCCAGCATTTT
16	TRBV6-2/TRBV6-3	.	many	TRBJ1-1	CASSYRQGILHTEAFF	TGTGCCAGCAGTTACCGTCAGGGGATCCTCCACACTGAAGCTTTCTTT
13	TRBV18	.	many	TRBJ2-3	CASSYARTDTQYF	TGTGCCAGCTCATATGCGCGCACAGATACGCAGTATTTT
15	TRBV6-5	.	many	TRBJ2-3	CASSNGAPETDTQYF	TGTGCCAGCAGCAATGGGGCACCCGAGACAGATACGCAGTATTTT
18	TRBV3-1	.	.	TRBJ2-2	CASSQPLGYGMNTGELFF	TGTGCCAGCAGCCAACCTCTGGGGTACGGGATGAACACCGGGGAGCTGTTTTTT
14	TRBV28	.	.	TRBJ2-1	CASKRQVSYNEQFF	TGTGCCAGCAAACGACAGGTCTCCTACAATGAGCAGTTCTTC
11	TRBV7-2	.	.	TRBJ2-2	CASSQTLELFF	TGTGCCAGCAGTCAAACACTAGAGCTGTTTTTT
17	TRBV5-5	.	many	TRBJ2-3	CASSFFYQGMGADTQYF	TGTGCCAGCAGCTTTTTTTATCAGGGGATGGGAGCAGATACGCAGTATTTT
16	TRBV3-1	TRBD1	.	TRBJ1-2	CASSQQGATPTYGYTF	TGTGCCAGCAGCCAACAGGGGGCAACTCCAACCTATGGCTACACCTTC
15	TRBV19	TRBD1	few	TRBJ1-5	CASSASGGQDQPQHF	TGTGCCAGTAGTGCTTCAGGGGGCCAAGATCAGCCCCAGCATTTT
14	TRBV28	.	once	TRBJ1-2	CASSLAARSYGYTF	TGTGCCAGCAGCCTGGCAGCTAGGAGCTATGGCTACACCTTC